Each of the 21 T cell receptor beta chains below was sequenced from the same sample in a study of CD8 T cells in ankylosing spondylitis. Study observations and caveats: The study identified a TCR beta motif of several highly homologous variants that appeared characteristic of ankylosing spondylitis blood.

Their antigens are not known. TCRdb re-analysed the 5' RACE reads in MiXCR, keeping a single row per CDR3 protein. The table shows 500,000 to 550,000 distinct CDR3 sequences, with about 13% occurring only once. Material for sequencing was blood, either unsorted or a sorted T cell fraction (not recorded which). These receptors all come from a male donor with ankylosing spondylitis.

A few counts support this clonotype. This rearrangement joins TRBV20-1 to TRBJ2-7; the match to TRBD2 covers 8 bases. The CDR3 is 15 residues long. V lost 5 bases to trimming and J lost 0 bases; unmatched junction nucleotides: 9. Germline lookup yields CDR1 DFQATT and CDR2 SNEGSKA (reference sequence). CDR3 sequence (DNA): TGCAGTGCTGGGGGTAGCGGGATTATCTCCTACGAGCAGTACTTC. Translation gives CSAGGSGIISYEQYF.

The table lists this clonotype with a few counts. The CDR3 protein is CASSFDPSGNQPQHF. CDR3 in DNA: TGTGCCAGCAGCTTCGACCCCTCGGGCAATCAGCCCCAGCATTTT. The chain joins TRBV5-5 to TRBJ1-5; D is unresolved. Germline CDR1 and CDR2: SGHKS and YYEKEE (reference sequence). V lost 2 bases, J lost 2 bases, and 11 bases lay in between. CDR3 length equals 15 residues.

This chain joins TRBV6-1 and TRBJ1-4, with TRBD1 matching over 7 bases. The CDR3 runs to 15 residues. Per the germline V gene, CDR1 is MNHNS and CDR2 is SASEGT. Trimming removed 4 bases from V and 3 bases from J; junction bases left unmatched: 5. In DNA form, the CDR3 reads TGTGCCAGCAGTGGAGGACAGGCAGCTAATGAAAAACTGTTTTTT. Its protein is CASSGGQAANEKLFF.

The count of this clonotype is one. The V call is TRBV24-1, the J call TRBJ2-1; D may be TRBD1 or TRBD2 (6 bases each). The ends were cut back, 0 bases at V and 6 bases at J, with 11 bases in the middle. This CDR3 contains 15 residues. Germline assignment: CDR1 KGHDR and CDR2 SFDVKD. For the CDR3, the DNA is TGTGCCACCAGTGATTTGCTAGGAGGGGGCAATGAGCAGTTCTTC. As protein: CATSDLLGGGNEQFF.

This clonotype occurred many times. For the CDR3, the DNA is TGCAGTGCTATAAGCGAGACCCACGGCAATGAGCAGTTCTTC. Protein product: CSAISETHGNEQFF. The genes are TRBV20-1 and TRBJ2-1; D gene unclear. Trimming took 4 bases from V and 6 from J, leaving 16 bases between them. The germline V gene encodes CDR1 DFQATT and CDR2 SNEGSKA (reference sequence). The CDR3 has 14 residues.

This clonotype appeared a few times. V and J are TRBV12-3 or TRBV12-4 and TRBJ1-4; D is perhaps TRBD1 (6 bases). V lost 6 bases to trimming and J lost 7 bases, with 18 bases between them. The length of the CDR3 is 15 residues. The CDR3: CASSVRAQGTEKLFF. In DNA, the CDR3 is TGTGCCAGCAGCGTGAGGGCCCAGGGGACTGAAAAACTGTTTTTT.

This clonotype occurred a few times. The chain joins TRBV20-1 to TRBJ1-5; D unclear. From germline, CDR1 is DFQATT and CDR2 SNEGSKA (reference sequence). V was clipped by 4 bases and J by 0 bases, with 10 bases between them. The CDR3 is made up of 14 amino acids. The CDR3 reads CSAKDLNSNQPQHF. CDR3 bases: TGCAGTGCTAAGGACCTTAATAGCAATCAGCCCCAGCATTTT.

This clonotype showed up many times. V gene TRBV2 combines with J gene TRBJ1-5; D perhaps matches TRBD1 (5 bases). V lost 6 bases to trimming and J lost 5 bases, with 17 bases between them. The CDR3 is 15 amino acids. CDR1 and CDR2 (germline): SNHLY, FYNNEI. CDR3 region: CASRTIRGNHQPQHF. The CDR3 DNA reads TGTGCCAGCAGAACCATTCGGGGGAATCATCAGCCCCAGCATTTT.

Only a few counts were recorded for this clonotype. The chain employs TRBV4-1 and TRBJ2-3; the D gene is possibly TRBD1 (5 bases). V lost 1 base to trimming and J lost 2 bases, with 13 bases between them. Germline CDR1 and CDR2: MGHRA and YSYEKL. The CDR3 has 16 amino acids. DNA of the CDR3: TGCGCCAGCAGCCAAGTGGGTGCAGGGAACACAGATACGCAGTATTTT. Protein: CASSQVGAGNTDTQYF.

This clonotype has only a few counts. This chain connects TRBV15 to TRBJ2-1; D perhaps matches TRBD2 (6 bases). This CDR3 is built from 15 residues. V dropped 5 bases and J dropped 8 bases, with 19 bases sitting between them. CDR1 is LNHNV and CDR2 is YYDKDF in the germline V gene (reference sequence). For the CDR3, the DNA is TGTGCCACCAGCCTCCAATCGGACGGGGGTGATGAGCAGTTCTTC. Translating it yields CATSLQSDGGDEQFF.

In this sample, this clonotype turned up a few times. The chain recombines TRBV24-1 with TRBJ1-2, with D perhaps matching TRBD1 (6 bases). V shed 2 bases and J shed 3 bases, with 15 bases lying between them. The CDR3 is made up of 16 amino acids. Germline V gene sequence: CDR1 KGHDR, CDR2 SFDVKD. The chain's CDR3 is CATSDSTLRGDYGYTF. Written as DNA, the CDR3 is TGTGCCACCAGTGATTCTACCCTCAGGGGAGACTATGGCTACACCTTC.

This clonotype was observed a handful of times. The V gene is TRBV11-2, the J gene TRBJ2-3, with TRBD2 matching over 11 bases. The germline gives CDR1 SGHAT, CDR2 FQNNGV. J lost 6 bases, V lost 5 bases, and 10 bases had no gene match. This CDR3 has 16 residues. The CDR3 sequence: CASSPTLAGGVDTQYF. The CDR3 DNA reads as TGTGCCAGCAGCCCGACCCTAGCGGGAGGTGTGGATACGCAGTATTTT.

This clonotype occurred many times. The chain joins TRBV3-1 to TRBJ2-4; D not certain. The CDR3 has 14 amino acids. Looked up from germline, CDR1 is LGHDT and CDR2 is YNNKEL (reference sequence). The ends were cut back, 4 bases at V and 8 bases at J, with 15 bases in the middle. The DNA of the CDR3 is TGTGCCAGCAGCCGCCGACCGTCTCAGGACATTCAGTACTTC. Translated, it gives CASSRRPSQDIQYF.

Only a few counts were recorded for this clonotype. The rearrangement joins TRBV29-1 to TRBJ2-7; no firm D call. V lost 4 bases, J lost 3 bases, and 28 bases lay in between. The CDR3 is 18 residues long. Germline V gene sequence: CDR1 SQVTM, CDR2 ANQGSEA. CDR3 sequence: CSVGIPPQPTSTNYEQYV. CDR3 nucleotides: TGCAGCGTTGGCATCCCCCCCCAACCGACTTCTACCAACTACGAGCAGTACGTC.

The chain has TRBV20-1 and TRBJ2-2; 7 positions agree with TRBD1. The CDR3 is made up of 15 amino acids. V shed 3 bases and J 1 base; nucleotides not matched to a gene: 5. Germline CDR1 and CDR2: DFQATT and SNEGSKA (reference sequence). CDR3 DNA: TGCAGTGCTAGTCCCGGGACAGTGAACACCGGGGAGCTGTTTTTT. This gives the protein CSASPGTVNTGELFF.

V usage is TRBV15 and J usage is TRBJ1-2; no clear D. V was pared by 3 bases and J by 12 bases, with 17 bases between. The CDR3 covers 13 residues. Germline V gene sequence: CDR1 LNHNV, CDR2 YYDKDF (reference sequence). The CDR3: CATSSRPEGTDTF. The CDR3 coding sequence is TGTGCCACCAGCAGCCGCCCGGAGGGTACGGACACCTTC.

Ten or more counts support this clonotype. This chain joins TRBV14 and TRBJ1-1, with D unresolved. V lost 5 bases, J lost 4 bases, and 11 bases lay in between. CDR3 length: 13 residues. CDR1 and CDR2 (germline): SGHDN, FVKESK. This chain's CDR3 is CASSSRVFTEAFF. DNA of the CDR3: TGTGCCAGCAGCTCAAGGGTTTTCACTGAAGCTTTCTTT.

This clonotype was detected ten times or more. The chain uses TRBV7-9 and TRBJ2-3; D remains ambiguous. The CDR3 is 14 residues long. The V end was cut by 2 bases, the J end by 6 bases, with 12 bases between. Per germline, CDR1 SEHNR and CDR2 FQNEAQ (reference sequence). The CDR3 here is CASSLSAPTDTQYF. CDR3 sequence (DNA): TGTGCCAGCAGCTTATCGGCCCCCACGGATACGCAGTATTTT.

This clonotype was found many times. The V and J genes are TRBV5-1 and TRBJ2-3; D remains ambiguous. V gave up 0 bases and J gave up 4 bases, with 15 bases separating them. Germline-derived CDR1 and CDR2 are SGHRS and YFSETQ. The CDR3 spans 16 residues. DNA of the CDR3: TGCGCCAGCAGCTTGGAGGGCAGACTTTACGCAGATACGCAGTATTTT. It is translated as CASSLEGRLYADTQYF.

This clonotype turned up a few times. V is TRBV7-8 and J is TRBJ2-7; a weak D match, TRBD1 (6 bases). Germline CDR1 is SGHVS and CDR2 is FQNEAQ. The CDR3 runs 14 residues. The ends were cut back, 0 bases at V and 5 bases at J, with 11 bases in the middle. CDR3 bases: TGTGCCAGCAGCTTAGCGGGACATGTTAACGAGCAGTACGTC. It codes for CASSLAGHVNEQYV.

This clonotype appeared a few times. The genes are TRBV20-1 and TRBJ1-1; D possibly corresponds to TRBD1 (5 bases). V shed 6 bases and J shed 0 bases, with 11 bases lying between them. Germline CDR1 is DFQATT and CDR2 is SNEGSKA (reference sequence). This CDR3 contains 13 residues. CDR3 in amino acids: CSAPGQMNTEAFF. DNA of the CDR3: TGCAGTGCCCCTGGACAAATGAACACTGAAGCTTTCTTT.